These T cell receptor beta chains were read from a single sample in a study of radiation and T cells in renal cell carcinoma. Sequencing was performed with immunoSEQ multiplex PCR; in TCRdb, only in-frame clones are kept and a portion is missing. Of under 150,000 clones listed, roughly four fifths are singletons. The sequencing here drew on blood, taken from a patient whose treatment included radiotherapy and nephrectomy. The source is a woman aged 55-69 years with renal cell carcinoma. Both conserved end residues are part of each CDR3. Fields, in order: V gene, clone size, D gene, J gene, CDR3 DNA, CDR3 protein. D genes are given only for firm matches. The listing skips clone size in some rows; elsewhere it reads once, few, many or a size class.

TRBV2	-	-	TRBJ1-1	TGTGCCAGCAGCAAGGCAGGAGGAGCCACTGAAGCTTTCTTT	CASSKAGGATEAFF
TRBV6-6	-	TRBD1	TRBJ2-1	TGTGCCAGCAAGGAGAGACAGGGTAATAGCGAGCAGTTCTTC	CASKERQGNSEQFF
TRBV29-1	-	-	TRBJ2-5	TGCAGCGTTGTTCGAGGGGTTGAGGAGACCCAGTACTTC	CSVVRGVEETQYF
TRBV28	few	TRBD2	TRBJ2-1	TGTGCCAGCAGCCCGGTTGGGAGGGCATCCTACAATGAGCAGTTCTTC	CASSPVGRASYNEQFF
TRBV5-5	-	TRBD1	TRBJ1-1	TGTGCCAGCAGTTCCGTTCCAGGGGGCACTGAAGCTTTCTTT	CASSSVPGGTEAFF
TRBV5-8	few	-	TRBJ2-7	TGTGCCAGCAGCTTCTCCTACGAGCAGTACTTC	CASSFSYEQYF
TRBV7-9	-	-	TRBJ2-2	TGTGCCAGCAGCTTCTCAGGGAGGTTGGCCGGGGAGCTGTTTTTT	CASSFSGRLAGELFF
TRBV5-1	-	TRBD1	TRBJ2-3	TGCGCCAGCAGCATCGGACAGGGTCGCACAGATACGCAGTATTTT	CASSIGQGRTDTQYF
TRBV9	few	-	TRBJ1-6	TGTGCCAGCAGCCTGGTCAACGCAAGGCCCTATAATTCACCCCTCCACTTT	CASSLVNARPYNSPLHF
TRBV5-8	once	-	TRBJ1-1	TGTGCCAGCAGGTTCGACCGGGACTTCACTGAAGCTTTCTTT	CASRFDRDFTEAFF
TRBV12-5	-	-	TRBJ2-1	TGTGCTAGTGGCAATCAGGGTTTCGGGCAGTTCTTC	CASGNQGFGQFF
TRBV19	-	TRBD1	TRBJ2-4	TGTGCCAGTAGTATCGACAGGGGATCGGACATTCAGTACTTC	CASSIDRGSDIQYF
TRBV6-1	-	TRBD2	TRBJ2-7	TGTGCCAGCATCCGGGGGGATTTGCTCTACGAGCAGTACTTC	CASIRGDLLYEQYF
TRBV9	-	TRBD2	TRBJ2-3	TGTGCCAGCAGCGTCGGCGGGGGGGCAACAGATACGCAGTATTTT	CASSVGGGATDTQYF
TRBV5-5	-	-	TRBJ2-5	TGTGCCAGCAGCTTAAGGACTAACACGGAGACCCAGTACTTC	CASSLRTNTETQYF
TRBV28	-	-	TRBJ1-2	TGTGCCAGCAGTTTAGGCTCCCCTGGGGGGGGCGGTGGCTACACCTTC	CASSLGSPGGGGGYTF
TRBV5-1	-	TRBD1	TRBJ2-7	TGCGCCAGCAGCTTGGGGGACAGGGGTCACGGGCAGTACTTC	CASSLGDRGHGQYF
TRBV2	-	TRBD1	TRBJ1-5	TGTGCCAGCAGTGTGGACAGGGGGGACAATCAGCCCCAGCATTTT	CASSVDRGDNQPQHF
TRBV10-3	-	-	TRBJ2-3	TGTGCCACCGGTAGCGGAGGCACTAGCACAGATACGCAGTATTTT	CATGSGGTSTDTQYF
TRBV6-1	-	TRBD1	TRBJ2-2	TGTGCCAGCAGTCGACAGGGCACCGGGGAGCTGTTTTTT	CASSRQGTGELFF
TRBV6-6	-	-	TRBJ2-7	TGTGCCAGCAGAGCCGGGACACACAGCTCCTACGAGCAGTACTTC	CASRAGTHSSYEQYF
TRBV11-2	once	-	TRBJ2-7	TGTGCCAGCAGCTTAAGAGACAGGCCCTACGAGCAGTACTTC	CASSLRDRPYEQYF
TRBV5-8	-	-	TRBJ1-5	TGTGCCAGCAGCTTAGGGTTTCGAAATCAGCCCCAGCATTTT	CASSLGFRNQPQHF
TRBV5-1	few	TRBD1	TRBJ1-1	TGCGCCAGCAGCGCACATACAGGGGTCACTGAAGCTTTCTTT	CASSAHTGVTEAFF
TRBV7-3	-	-	TRBJ1-2	TGTGCCAGCAGCCCGATGGGGGGGCTTGGCTACACCTTC	CASSPMGGLGYTF
TRBV30	few	-	TRBJ2-5	TGTGCCTGGAGTGTCGGACACCAGACCCAGTACTTC	CAWSVGHQTQYF
TRBV19	-	TRBD1	TRBJ1-1	TGTGCCAGTAGTCGGACAGGGGGTTTTCTTAACACTGAAGCTTTCTTT	CASSRTGGFLNTEAFF
TRBV9	-	-	TRBJ2-3	TGTGCCAGCAGCCGAAACGGATATAGCACAGATACGCAGTATTTT	CASSRNGYSTDTQYF
TRBV15	few	-	TRBJ1-5	TGTGCCACCAGCAGAGATAGGGGAAGTGGTCAGCCCCAGCATTTT	CATSRDRGSGQPQHF
TRBV4-2	once	-	TRBJ2-1	TGTGCCAGCAGCCCGTATCTAGTTCGGGATGAGCAGTTCTTC	CASSPYLVRDEQFF
TRBV4-1	once	TRBD1	TRBJ1-1	TGCGCCAGCAGCCAAGATCCTCTACAGGGGGGAGGCACTGAAGCTTTCTTT	CASSQDPLQGGGTEAFF
TRBV5-1	once	TRBD1	TRBJ2-4	TGCGCCAGCAGGGGGACAGGGCCCGGCATTCAGTACTTC	CASRGTGPGIQYF
TRBV19	once	-	TRBJ2-7	TGTGCCAGTAGTCTCTTAGCGGAGCAATACTACGAGCAGTACTTC	CASSLLAEQYYEQYF
TRBV5-1	-	-	TRBJ1-4	TGCGCCAGCAGCAGCCGGCAGGGAGGATTCGATGAAAAACTGTTTTTT	CASSSRQGGFDEKLFF
TRBV6-5	once	TRBD1	TRBJ1-6	TGTGCCAGCAGCGGACAGGGCAATTCACCCCTCCACTTT	CASSGQGNSPLHF
TRBV5-6	-	-	TRBJ1-2	TGTGCCAGCAGCTTGGTGCAGGGGACCTATGGCTACACCTTC	CASSLVQGTYGYTF
TRBV4-1	-	-	TRBJ2-3	TGCGCCAGCAGTCAAGGTACCCCGGGACGTAGCACAGATACGCAGTATTTT	CASSQGTPGRSTDTQYF
TRBV10-2	-	TRBD1	TRBJ2-7	TGCGCCAGCAGTCGACAGGGGGCATACGAGCAGTACTTC	CASSRQGAYEQYF
TRBV5-4	-	-	TRBJ2-1	TGTGCCAGCAGCTTCGACCTGGTGCCCGGGAATGAGCAGTTCTTC	CASSFDLVPGNEQFF
TRBV7-7	-	TRBD1	TRBJ1-2	TGTGCTAGCAGCTTAGGCGTCAGGGGGTATGGCTACACCTTC	CASSLGVRGYGYTF
TRBV5-1	-	TRBD1	TRBJ1-1	TGCGCCAGCAGCTCTCGGACAGGGGGCGTAGGTACTGAAGCTTTCTTT	CASSSRTGGVGTEAFF
TRBV29-1	-	TRBD2	TRBJ2-3	TGCAGCGTTGAACTTACGGCGGGGGGGCCGACAGATACGCAGTATTTT	CSVELTAGGPTDTQYF
TRBV5-6	-	-	TRBJ1-2	TGTGCCAGCAGCTTGGGACTTGGGGGAGAGGGCTATGGCTACACCTTC	CASSLGLGGEGYGYTF